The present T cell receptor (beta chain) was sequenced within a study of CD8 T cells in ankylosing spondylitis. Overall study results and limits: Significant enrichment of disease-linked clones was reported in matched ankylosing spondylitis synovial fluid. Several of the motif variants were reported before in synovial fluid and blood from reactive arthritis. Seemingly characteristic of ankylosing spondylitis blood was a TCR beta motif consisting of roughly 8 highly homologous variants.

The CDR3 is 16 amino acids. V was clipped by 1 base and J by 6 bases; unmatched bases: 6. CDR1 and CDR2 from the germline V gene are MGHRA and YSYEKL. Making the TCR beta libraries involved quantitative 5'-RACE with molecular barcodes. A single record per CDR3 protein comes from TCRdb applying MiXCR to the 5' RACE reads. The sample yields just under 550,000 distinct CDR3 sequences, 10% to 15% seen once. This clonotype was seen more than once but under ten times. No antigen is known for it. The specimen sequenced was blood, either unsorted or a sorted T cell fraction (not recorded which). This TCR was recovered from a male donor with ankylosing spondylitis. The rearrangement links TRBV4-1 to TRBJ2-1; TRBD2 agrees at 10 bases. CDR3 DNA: TGCGCCAGCAGCCAAGGGGTTCAGCGGGAGGGCAATGAGCAGTTCTTC. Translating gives CASSQGVQREGNEQFF.